The clone carrying this TCR beta chain was seen once. This sample stems from a study of shared clonotypes between healthy human individuals. Clones were read by immunoSEQ multiplex PCR, and TCRdb kept only the in-frame ones, dropping some. The table has a few million clones, 95% seen once. Source material: naive CD4+ T cells sorted from blood. Subset indicated: CD45RA+ positively selected. The receptor comes from a man in his late teens or twenties in good health.

CDR3: CASSRPGTRINEQFF. As DNA, the CDR3 is TGTGCCAGCAGCCGCCCCGGGACTAGAATCAATGAGCAGTTCTTC. This sequence joins TRBV11-2 and TRBJ2-1; 8 nucleotides line up with TRBD2. Trimming cost V 5 bases and J 6 bases; bases outside gene matches: 9. CDR1 is SGHAT and CDR2 is FQNNGV in the germline V gene. The CDR3 covers 15 residues.